The 22 T cell receptor beta chains below were found in one sample sequenced in a study of blood T cell repertoires in COVID-19. Clones were sequenced by immunoSEQ multiplex PCR, and TCRdb holds only the in-frame ones, with some missing. Counted here are about 120,000 clones, 87% occurring once; the ten biggest clones make up just under 30%. Sample: peripheral blood. Receptors originate from a woman between 65 and 79 years old with acute or convalescent COVID-19.

The rearrangement uses TRBV7-2 and TRBJ2-7; 7 nucleotides align to TRBD1. The CDR3 is made up of 14 amino acids. Germline-derived CDR1 and CDR2 are SGHTA and FQGNSA. V lost 3 bases to trimming and J lost 6 bases; unmatched junction nucleotides: 8. The CDR3 DNA reads as TGTGCCAGCAGCTTCGCTTGGCCAGGGGGCGAGCAGTACTTC. Protein sequence: CASSFAWPGGEQYF.

This rearrangement joins TRBV28 to TRBJ1-6; 8 bases are a match to TRBD1. The germline gives CDR1 MDHEN, CDR2 SYDVKM. V was pared by 7 bases and J by 7 bases, with 6 bases of the junction left unmatched. This CDR3 is 14 amino acids long. CDR3 in amino acids: CASTGQGPNSPLHF. The DNA for the CDR3 is TGTGCCAGCACTGGACAGGGCCCAAATTCACCCCTCCACTTT.

The chain couples TRBV28 to TRBJ2-5; D may be TRBD1 (6 bases). The V end lost 1 base, the J end lost 5 bases, and 11 bases lay between the germline ends. From germline, CDR1 is MDHEN and CDR2 SYDVKM. CDR3 length equals 14 residues. CDR3 sequence: CASSLSGARETQYF. CDR3 bases: TGTGCCAGCAGTTTATCAGGGGCCCGGGAGACCCAGTACTTC.

The chain is built from TRBV7-2 and TRBJ2-7, with TRBD1 as a possible D gene (6 bases). Between the trimmed V and J ends, which lost 5 bases and 6 bases, there was a span of 17 bases. Germline-derived CDR1 and CDR2 are SGHTA and FQGNSA. The CDR3 is made up of 14 amino acids. The CDR3 reads CASSPRRDTFEQYF. The CDR3, as DNA: TGTGCCAGCAGCCCCAGAAGGGACACTTTCGAGCAGTACTTC.

This sequence joins TRBV18 and TRBJ1-1, with TRBD1 matching over 7 bases. From germline, CDR1 is KGHSH and CDR2 LQKENI. The V gene end was trimmed by 6 bases and the J gene end by 0 bases; junction bases not matched to a gene: 4. The CDR3 contains 14 residues. CDR3 nucleotides: TGTGCCAGCTCGGTGACAGGGTTGAACACTGAAGCTTTCTTT. This gives the protein CASSVTGLNTEAFF.

The genes are TRBV12-3 or TRBV12-4 and TRBJ1-1, with no clear D. This CDR3 is 13 amino acids long. Trimming stripped 8 bases from V and 2 bases from J, with 12 bases between. CDR3 in DNA: TGTGCCAGCGCCCGGGATACCAACACTGAAGCTTTCTTT. Translated, it gives CASARDTNTEAFF.

A few counts support this clone. The chain combines TRBV12-3 or TRBV12-4 with TRBJ1-4; 7 nucleotides match TRBD1. The V and J ends lost 5 bases and 11 bases, in that order; junction bases with no gene match: 5. The CDR3 covers 12 residues. The CDR3 region has the DNA TGTGCCAGCAGTCCCGGGACAGACAAACTGTTTTTT. Translated, it gives CASSPGTDKLFF.

This clone appeared a single time. This chain uses TRBV28 with TRBJ2-2, with D perhaps matching TRBD1 (5 bases). The V gene lost 6 bases and the J gene lost 6 bases, with 14 bases spanning the gap. The CDR3 runs to 14 residues. Germline V CDR1 and CDR2: MDHEN, SYDVKM. CDR3 protein: CASSPTGFPGELFF. The CDR3 bases are TGTGCCAGCAGCCCTACAGGTTTCCCCGGGGAGCTGTTTTTT.

This sequence joins TRBV6-1 and TRBJ2-5; 8 bases line up with TRBD1. Germline V lookup: CDR1 MNHNS, CDR2 SASEGT. Trimming removed 2 bases from V and 5 bases from J; junction bases left unmatched: 10. This CDR3 is 16 amino acids long. This CDR3 reads CASSEQGARARETQYF. The CDR3 nucleotides read TGTGCCAGCAGTGAACAGGGGGCGCGGGCAAGGGAGACCCAGTACTTC.

The chain carries TRBV6-6 and TRBJ1-2, with 11 nucleotides matching TRBD1. J was trimmed by 8 bases and V by 6 bases; bases with no gene match: 5. This CDR3 comprises 13 residues. Germline-derived CDR1 and CDR2 are MNHNY and SVGAGI (reference sequence). CDR3 sequence: CASSLRDRGGYTF. CDR3 DNA: TGTGCCAGCAGCCTCCGGGACAGGGGGGGCTACACCTTC.

The V gene is TRBV3-1 (or the pseudogene TRBV3-2), the J gene TRBJ2-1; D remains unclear. The length of the CDR3 is 13 residues. In germline, CDR1 is LGHDT, CDR2 YNNKEL (reference sequence). Trimming removed 5 bases from V and 6 bases from J, with 11 bases in between. CDR3 coding DNA: TGTGCCAGCAGCAGAGGAAGTGGCAATGAGCAGTTCTTC. It specifies CASSRGSGNEQFF.

The chain recombines TRBV28 with TRBJ1-1; the match to TRBD1 covers 7 bases. Germline CDR1 is MDHEN and CDR2 is SYDVKM. CDR3 length: 16 amino acids. Trimming at V came to 6 bases and at J to 3 bases, leaving 13 bases not matched to a gene. The CDR3 reads CASRLSYDREDTEAFF. Here the CDR3 DNA reads TGTGCCAGCAGGTTAAGCTACGACAGGGAAGACACTGAAGCTTTCTTT.

The chain has TRBV5-4 and TRBJ2-7, with 9 nucleotides matching TRBD2. V lost 5 bases to trimming and J lost 2 bases; unmatched junction nucleotides: 5. Germline V CDR1 and CDR2: SGHNT, YYREEE (reference sequence). This CDR3 is 14 amino acids long. The CDR3 reads CASSQAGGAYEQYF. The CDR3 DNA reads as TGTGCCAGCAGTCAAGCGGGGGGAGCCTACGAGCAGTACTTC.

This clone was counted many times. This chain connects TRBV6-2 or TRBV6-3 to TRBJ2-7, with D perhaps matching TRBD1 (6 bases). Germline V CDR1 and CDR2: MNHEY, SVGEGT. CDR3 length: 18 residues. V was clipped by 1 base and J by 2 bases, with 21 bases between them. CDR3 protein: CASSYLLGPGDRAYEQYF. CDR3 DNA sequence: TGTGCCAGCAGTTACTTACTCGGCCCAGGGGACCGAGCCTACGAGCAGTACTTC.

The chain combines TRBV7-9 with TRBJ2-7, with D unresolved. This CDR3 has 11 amino acids. The V gene lost 6 bases and the J gene lost 3 bases, with 6 bases spanning the gap. CDR1 and CDR2 (germline): SEHNR, FQNEAQ (reference sequence). In DNA, the CDR3 is TGTGCCAGCAGTTCGTACTACGAGCAGTACTTC. This encodes CASSSYYEQYF.

V usage is TRBV27 and J usage is TRBJ2-2; unclear D gene. Trimming left V 7 bases short and J 5 bases short, with 5 bases between. CDR1 MNHEY and CDR2 SMNVEV come from the germline V gene (reference sequence). The CDR3 is 11 residues long. CDR3 sequence: CASTKTGELFF. CDR3 bases: TGTGCCAGCACCAAAACCGGGGAGCTGTTTTTT.

J is TRBJ1-5 and V is TRBV19; 9 bases align to TRBD1. CDR3 length equals 16 residues. In germline, CDR1 is LNHDA, CDR2 SQIVND (reference sequence). Trimming removed 6 bases from V and 0 bases from J; junction bases left unmatched: 6. For the CDR3, the DNA is TGTGCCAGTAGGGCTCGGGACAGGGATAGCAATCAGCCCCAGCATTTT. It yields the protein CASRARDRDSNQPQHF. Together with reference TRBV19 and TRBJ1-5, the CDR3 gives the full variable domain: DGGITQSPKYLFRKEGQNVTLSCEQNLNHDAMYWYRQDPGQGLRLIYYSQIVNDFQKGDIAEGYSVSREKKESFPLTVTSAQKNPTAFYLCASRARDRDSNQPQHFGDGTRLSIL.

A few counts support this clone. The chain is built from TRBV19 and TRBJ1-5; TRBD1 matches 9 bases. Germline V gene sequence: CDR1 LNHDA, CDR2 SQIVND (reference sequence). The ends lost 5 bases at V and 2 bases at J; junction bases unmatched: 10. The CDR3 runs to 17 residues. This CDR3 reads CASSRLQGAIRNQPQHF. CDR3 DNA sequence: TGTGCCAGTAGTCGCCTACAGGGGGCGATTCGCAATCAGCCCCAGCATTTT.

The chain is built from TRBV18 and TRBJ2-7, with a possible D match to TRBD1 (6 bases). Germline loops: CDR1 KGHSH, CDR2 LQKENI. Trimming left V 3 bases short and J 2 bases short, with 14 bases between. The CDR3 is 15 amino acids. The CDR3 DNA reads as TGTGCCAGCTCACCCGGAATCGGACAGACCTACGAGCAGTACTTC. Its protein is CASSPGIGQTYEQYF.

The chain uses TRBV5-8 and TRBJ2-1; weak D call: TRBD1 (5 bases). Germline V gives CDR1 SGHTS, CDR2 YDEGEE. The CDR3 sequence is 13 residues long. The ends were cut back, 1 base at V and 7 bases at J, with 9 bases in the middle. The CDR3 DNA sequence: TGTGCCAGCAGCTTGACAGGCTATAATGAGCAGTTCTTC. This sequence encodes CASSLTGYNEQFF.

The rearrangement joins TRBV11-2 to TRBJ2-1; 9 bases agree with TRBD2. The CDR3 is 17 amino acids. The germline V gene has CDR1 SGHAT and CDR2 FQNNGV. Losses at the gene ends were 5 bases for V and 3 bases for J; bases not matched to a gene: 11. CDR3 sequence: CASSAGAGTSSYNEQFF. The CDR3 coding sequence is TGTGCCAGCAGCGCTGGGGCCGGGACTAGCAGCTACAATGAGCAGTTCTTC. Supplemented by reference TRBV11-2 and TRBJ2-1, the full variable domain reads EAGVAQSPRYKIIEKRQSVAFWCNPISGHATLYWYQQILGQGPKLLIQFQNNGVVDDSQLPKDRFSAERLKGVDSTLKIQPAKLEDSAVYLCASSAGAGTSSYNEQFFGPGTRLTVL.

The V call is TRBV4-1, the J call TRBJ2-7; 7 bases fit TRBD2. CDR1 MGHRA and CDR2 YSYEKL come from the germline V gene. The CDR3 loop spans 15 amino acids. V gave up 1 base and J gave up 2 bases; unmatched junction bases: 5. Here the CDR3 DNA reads TGCGCCAGCAGCCAAGGCGGGGGAATTCCCTACGAGCAGTACTTC. Its translation is CASSQGGGIPYEQYF.